This entry describes one T cell receptor beta chain. The data stem from a study of T cell responses to AZD1222 COVID-19 vaccine. J was trimmed by 5 bases and V by 5 bases; bases with no gene match: 5. CDR3 length equals 13 residues. CDR1 is SGHAT and CDR2 is FQDESV in the germline V gene (reference sequence). Some clones are missing from TCRdb's copy, which holds only in-frame ones; the method was immunoSEQ multiplex PCR. The table has around 120,000 clones, 75% to 90% seen once. The material was peripheral blood, obtained 28 days after the second AZD1222 dose. This clonotype was obtained from an adult who received the AZD1222 COVID-19 vaccine. The rearrangement links TRBV11-1 to TRBJ1-1; 7 nucleotides match TRBD1. The DNA for the CDR3 is TGTGCCAGCAGCGACCAGGGGGAAACTGAAGCTTTCTTT. Amino acids: CASSDQGETEAFF.